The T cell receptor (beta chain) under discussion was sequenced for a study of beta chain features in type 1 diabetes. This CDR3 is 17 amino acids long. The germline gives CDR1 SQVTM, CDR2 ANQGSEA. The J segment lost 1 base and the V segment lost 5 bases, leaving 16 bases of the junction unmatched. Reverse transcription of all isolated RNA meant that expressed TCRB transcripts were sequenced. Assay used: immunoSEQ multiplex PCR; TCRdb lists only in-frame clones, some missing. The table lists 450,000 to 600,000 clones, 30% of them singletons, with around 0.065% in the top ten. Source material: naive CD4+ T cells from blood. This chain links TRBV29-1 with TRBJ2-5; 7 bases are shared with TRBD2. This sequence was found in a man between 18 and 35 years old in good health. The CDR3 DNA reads TGCAGCGTTTACCGTGGACCGGGGGGAGAGAGCCAAGAGACCCAGTACTTC. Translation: CSVYRGPGGESQETQYF. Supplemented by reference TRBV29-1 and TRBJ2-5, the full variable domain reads SAVISQKPSRDICQRGTSLTIQCQVDSQVTMMFWYRQQPGQSLTLIATANQGSEATYESGFVIDKFPISRPNLTFSTLTVSNMSPEDSSIYLCSVYRGPGGESQETQYFGPGTRLLVL.